Detailed here is one T cell receptor beta chain. This sample was taken from a study of cytomegalovirus exposure and HLA in healthy donors. V was clipped by 3 bases and J by 5 bases, with 10 bases between them. Germline assignment: CDR1 MNHEY and CDR2 SMNVEV (reference sequence). The CDR3 has 13 amino acids. PCR primers comprised 60 Vbeta and 13 Jbeta primers. TCRdb's copy holds only in-frame clones and misses some; the assay was immunoSEQ multiplex PCR. The data hold more than 90,000 clones, with approximately 85% observed a single time. The rearrangement links TRBV27 to TRBJ2-5, with D unclear. The clonotype was recovered from a man aged 25 to 45 in good health and CMV-seronegative. The sequenced sample consisted of PBMCs. DNA of the CDR3: TGTGCCAGCAGTTTTGGGCCTCCGGAGACCCAGTACTTC. It yields the protein CASSFGPPETQYF.